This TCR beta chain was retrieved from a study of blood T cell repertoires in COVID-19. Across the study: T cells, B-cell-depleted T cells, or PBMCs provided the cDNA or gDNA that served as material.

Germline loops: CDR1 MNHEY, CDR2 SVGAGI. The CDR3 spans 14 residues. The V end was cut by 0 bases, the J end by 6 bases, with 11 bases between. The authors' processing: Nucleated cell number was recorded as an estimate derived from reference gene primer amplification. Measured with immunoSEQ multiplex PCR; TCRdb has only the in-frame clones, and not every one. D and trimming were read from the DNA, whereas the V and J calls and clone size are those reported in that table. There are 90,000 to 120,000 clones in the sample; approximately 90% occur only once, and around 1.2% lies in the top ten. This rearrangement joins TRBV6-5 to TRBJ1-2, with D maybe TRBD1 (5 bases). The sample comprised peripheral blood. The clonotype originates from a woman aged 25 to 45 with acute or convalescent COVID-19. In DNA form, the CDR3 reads TGTGCCAGCAGTTACTCGTACCAAGGGGATGGCTACACCTTC. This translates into CASSYSYQGDGYTF.